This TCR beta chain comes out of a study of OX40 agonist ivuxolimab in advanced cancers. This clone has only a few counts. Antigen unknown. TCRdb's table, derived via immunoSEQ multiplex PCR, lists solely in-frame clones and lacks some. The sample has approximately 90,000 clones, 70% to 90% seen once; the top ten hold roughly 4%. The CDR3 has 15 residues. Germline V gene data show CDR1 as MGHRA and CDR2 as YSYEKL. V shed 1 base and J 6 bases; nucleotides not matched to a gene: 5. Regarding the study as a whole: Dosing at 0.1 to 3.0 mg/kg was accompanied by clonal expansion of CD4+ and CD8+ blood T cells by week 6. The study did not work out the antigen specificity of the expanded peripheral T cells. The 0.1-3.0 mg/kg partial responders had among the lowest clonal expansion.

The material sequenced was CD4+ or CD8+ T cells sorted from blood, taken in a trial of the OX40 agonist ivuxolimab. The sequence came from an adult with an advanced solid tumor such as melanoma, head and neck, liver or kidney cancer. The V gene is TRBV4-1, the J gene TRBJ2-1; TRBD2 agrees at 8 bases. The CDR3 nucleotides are TGCGCCAGCAGCCAAGCCGGGAGGGCGGGCAATGAGCAGTTCTTC. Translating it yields CASSQAGRAGNEQFF.